This TCR beta chain comes out of a study of T cells in localized non-small cell lung cancer. Study-wide results and caveats: Uninvolved adjacent lung showed peak T cell clonality, exceeding tumor.

On this clone: Its antigen is unidentified.

Sequencing was performed with immunoSEQ multiplex PCR; in TCRdb, only in-frame clones are kept and a portion is missing. The data show under 35,000 clones, approximately 90% seen once. Trimming removed 2 bases from V and 1 base from J, with 8 bases in between. This CDR3 comprises 14 residues. Per the germline V gene, CDR1 is ENHRY and CDR2 is SYGVKD. V and J are TRBV10-3 and TRBJ1-1, with D possibly being TRBD1 (5 bases). The sequence came from a female donor older than 55 with stage I lung adenocarcinoma. The starting material was peripheral blood, obtained before any cancer treatment. The CDR3 DNA is TGTGCCATCAGTGAGAGGGGTAAGAACACTGAAGCTTTCTTT. It is translated as CAISERGKNTEAFF.